Shown below are 11 T cell receptor beta chains from a single sample sequenced in a study of cytomegalovirus exposure and HLA in healthy donors. Primers included in the PCR were 60 Vbeta and 13 Jbeta primers. Sequenced by immunoSEQ multiplex PCR; TCRdb stores in-frame clones only, minus some. The data show a few hundred thousand clones, about 80% seen once. The sample consisted of PBMCs. The receptor set was obtained from a girl aged 10-17 years in good health and CMV-seronegative.

The V and J genes are TRBV5-1 and TRBJ1-2; 8 bases match TRBD1. CDR1 and CDR2 (germline): SGHRS, YFSETQ. The CDR3 sequence is 17 residues long. The V and J ends lost 3 bases and 3 bases, in that order; junction bases with no gene match: 13. CDR3 loop: CASSYSIGQGEDYGYTF. The CDR3 DNA reads TGCGCCAGCAGCTACTCTATCGGACAGGGTGAGGACTATGGCTACACCTTC.

The rearrangement uses TRBV28 and TRBJ2-7, with D maybe TRBD1 (6 bases). Germline V gives CDR1 MDHEN, CDR2 SYDVKM. The CDR3 is 16 amino acids. With 6 bases removed from V and 3 bases from J, the gap between germline ends came to 21 bases. CDR3 amino acids: CASRENLRGPYYEQYF. The CDR3 nucleotides read TGTGCCAGCAGAGAAAATCTCAGGGGCCCTTACTACGAGCAGTACTTC.

The V and J genes are TRBV5-4 and TRBJ2-5; 9 nucleotides align to TRBD2. Germline V gene lookup returns CDR1 SGHNT and CDR2 YYREEE (reference sequence). CDR3 length: 16 amino acids. With V trimmed by 5 bases and J by 7 bases, 15 bases remained unmatched. In DNA form, the CDR3 reads TGTGCCAGCAGTCATGGGGGACTAGCTAGCGGGGCGACCCAGTACTTC. This sequence encodes CASSHGGLASGATQYF. The full variable domain, with the rest looked up from reference TRBV5-4 and TRBJ2-5, is ETGVTQSPTHLIKTRGQQVTLRCSSQSGHNTVSWYQQALGQGPQFIFQYYREEENGRGNFPPRFSGLQFPNYSSELNVNALELDDSALYLCASSHGGLASGATQYFGPGTRLLVL.

The count of this clone is one. The chain has TRBV20-1 and TRBJ1-1; D ambiguous. V lost 5 bases, J lost 3 bases, and 7 bases lay in between. This CDR3 comprises 11 residues. From germline, CDR1 is DFQATT and CDR2 SNEGSKA (reference sequence). CDR3 region: CSAALDTEAFF. The CDR3 coding sequence is TGCAGTGCTGCCTTAGACACTGAAGCTTTCTTT.

V gene TRBV7-6 combines with J gene TRBJ2-5, with 9 positions matching TRBD2. After removal of 9 bases from V and 9 bases from J, the junction contained 8 bases not matched to a gene. CDR1 is SGHVS, CDR2 FNYEAQ, per germline. The CDR3 has 12 residues. The CDR3 sequence: CASTSGLGAQYF. The CDR3 DNA sequence: TGTGCCAGTACTAGCGGGCTGGGGGCCCAGTACTTC.

The V and J genes are TRBV19 and TRBJ2-7, with 15 bases that match TRBD2. CDR1 is LNHDA, CDR2 SQIVND, per germline (reference sequence). The CDR3 is 16 amino acids. J lost 2 bases, V lost 4 bases, and 3 bases had no gene match. In DNA form, the CDR3 reads TGTGCCAGTAGTACCGGGACTAGCGGGGGGCCCTACGAGCAGTACTTC. Translation: CASSTGTSGGPYEQYF.

This clone occurred a few times. The chain joins TRBV4-3 to TRBJ2-1; 11 bases fit TRBD2. Germline lookup yields CDR1 LGHNA and CDR2 YSLEER. V was pared by 0 bases and J by 10 bases, with 5 bases of the junction left unmatched. The CDR3 consists of 15 residues. The CDR3 DNA is TGCGCCAGCAGCCAAGATACGCTAGCGGGGGGCGAGCAGTTCTTC. The encoded protein is CASSQDTLAGGEQFF.

The rearrangement uses TRBV30 and TRBJ1-5; tentatively, D is TRBD1 (6 bases). Germline V lookup: CDR1 GTSNPN, CDR2 SVGIG (reference sequence). This CDR3 has 15 amino acids. Between the trimmed V and J ends, which lost 3 bases and 0 bases, there was a span of 12 bases. The CDR3 sequence: CAWSTDSHSNQPQHF. The CDR3 DNA reads as TGTGCCTGGAGCACGGACAGTCATAGCAATCAGCCCCAGCATTTT.

This clone was seen just once. The CDR3 spells CAWTVPETGIYEQYF. CDR3 coding DNA: TGTGCCTGGACCGTACCAGAAACAGGGATCTACGAGCAGTACTTC. The chain is built from TRBV30 and TRBJ2-7; a possible D gene is TRBD1 (6 bases). V was clipped by 4 bases and J by 3 bases, with 19 bases between them. The CDR3 extends over 15 amino acids. Looked up from germline, CDR1 is GTSNPN and CDR2 is SVGIG (reference sequence). Together with reference TRBV30 and TRBJ2-7, the CDR3 gives the full variable domain: SQTIHQWPATLVQPVGSPLSLECTVEGTSNPNLYWYRQAAGRGLQLLFYSVGIGQISSEVPQNLSASRPQDRQFILSSKKLLLSDSGFYLCAWTVPETGIYEQYFGPGTRLTVT.

V gene TRBV30 combines with J gene TRBJ1-1, with unresolved D. The CDR3 is 13 residues long. Germline values: CDR1 GTSNPN, CDR2 SVGIG (reference sequence). Trimming left V 0 bases short and J 3 bases short, with 8 bases between. The CDR3 here is CAWSVSTHTEAFF. The DNA of the CDR3 is TGTGCCTGGAGTGTAAGCACCCACACTGAAGCTTTCTTT.

The chain is built from TRBV10-3 and TRBJ2-7; 8 bases map to TRBD2. This CDR3 has 14 residues. The trim removed 11 bases at V and 2 bases at J, leaving 11 bases unmatched. Germline CDR1 reads ENHRY; CDR2 reads SYGVKD. CDR3 sequence: CAAQNSGETYEQYF. CDR3 nucleotides: TGTGCCGCCCAAAATAGCGGGGAAACCTACGAGCAGTACTTC.